Presented here are 13 T cell receptor beta chains from one specimen sequenced in a study of T-cell reconstitution after alpha-beta-depleted transplantation in children. As it was prepared, the TCRbeta library received unique molecular identifiers. TCRdb fed the PCR reads into MiXCR, producing one record per CDR3 protein. The sample contains around 450,000 distinct CDR3 sequences, about 40% of which appear only once. Sequencing was performed on PBMCs, taken before TCRalphabeta/CD19-depleted stem cell transplant. The receptors stem from a girl aged 2 to 9 with aplastic anemia, due to receive a stem cell transplant.

This sequence joins TRBV6-1 and TRBJ1-1; 10 positions agree with TRBD1. With V trimmed by 5 bases and J by 7 bases, 4 bases remained unmatched. The germline V gene has CDR1 MNHNS and CDR2 SASEGT. CDR3 length: 13 residues. Written as DNA, the CDR3 is TGTGCCAGCAGTACCCGGGACAGGGGTGAAGCTTTCTTT. Protein product: CASSTRDRGEAFF.

Ten or more counts support this clonotype. This rearrangement joins TRBV20-1 to TRBJ1-5, with 8 bases identical to TRBD1. The junction had 2 bases not matched to a gene; V was cut back by 1 base and J by 0 bases. The germline V gene has CDR1 DFQATT and CDR2 SNEGSKA (reference sequence). The length of the CDR3 is 15 residues. The CDR3 protein is CSARGDRNSNQPQHF. In DNA form, the CDR3 reads TGCAGTGCTAGAGGGGACAGGAATAGCAATCAGCCCCAGCATTTT.

The rearrangement joins TRBV7-9 to TRBJ2-7; no definite D call. CDR1 SEHNR and CDR2 FQNEAQ come from the germline V gene (reference sequence). The V end lost 5 bases, the J end lost 3 bases, and 14 bases lay between the germline ends. The length of the CDR3 is 14 residues. The CDR3 DNA follows: TGTGCCAGCAGCCCCTTAAATAAAGTCTACGAGCAGTACTTC. It yields the protein CASSPLNKVYEQYF.

The chain combines TRBV7-9 with TRBJ2-1; D assignment may be TRBD1 or TRBD2 (7 bases each). The CDR3 runs to 15 residues. The V end lost 0 bases, the J end lost 8 bases, and 14 bases lay between the germline ends. Per the germline V gene, CDR1 is SEHNR and CDR2 is FQNEAQ (reference sequence). In DNA, the CDR3 is TGTGCCAGCAGCTTAGCGGGAGGGGGCGCGGATGAGCAGTTCTTC. It specifies CASSLAGGGADEQFF.

The chain employs TRBV20-1 and TRBJ2-1, with D unresolved. CDR1 and CDR2 (germline): DFQATT, SNEGSKA (reference sequence). This CDR3 has 15 residues. Deletions cut 7 bases from V and 2 bases from J, with 18 bases between. CDR3 nucleotide sequence: TGCAGTGAGAAGAGCCTGGCAGTTGCCTACAATGAGCAGTTCTTC. It yields the protein CSEKSLAVAYNEQFF.

Worth noting for this clonotype: A read error may produce the germline difference seen at one junction end. The chain uses TRBV25-1 and TRBJ1-1; possible D gene TRBD1, 6 bases. The CDR3 runs 10 residues. Per the germline V gene, CDR1 is MGHDK and CDR2 is SYGVNS. This CDR3 reads CASSGGDTHF. In DNA, the CDR3 is TGTGCCAGCAGTGGGGGGGACACACACTTT.

This chain uses TRBV30 with TRBJ2-3; possible D gene TRBD1, 5 bases. Germline assignment: CDR1 GTSNPN and CDR2 SVGIG (reference sequence). This CDR3 contains 14 residues. The V end lost 4 bases, the J end lost 3 bases, and 14 bases lay between the germline ends. CDR3 in DNA: TGTGCCTGGACTGACAGCCCCGGGACAGATACGCAGTATTTT. Translating gives CAWTDSPGTDTQYF.

The chain employs TRBV4-1 and TRBJ1-1; weak D call: TRBD1 (6 bases). This CDR3 spans 13 amino acids. Germline V gene data show CDR1 as MGHRA and CDR2 as YSYEKL. V was trimmed by 3 bases and J by 11 bases, leaving 16 bases between them. The CDR3 reads CASSQQDRLGAFF. Written as DNA, the CDR3 is TGCGCCAGCAGCCAGCAGGACAGATTGGGGGCTTTCTTT.

The J gene is TRBJ1-2, the V gene TRBV15; 10 bases agree with TRBD1. Germline assignment: CDR1 LNHNV and CDR2 YYDKDF (reference sequence). The CDR3 totals 15 residues. The junction had 13 bases not matched to a gene; V was cut back by 5 bases and J by 10 bases. CDR3 sequence: CATSVTWPGQGPYTF. For the CDR3, the DNA is TGTGCCACCAGCGTAACATGGCCGGGACAGGGGCCCTACACCTTC.

This sequence joins TRBV7-9 and TRBJ2-7; TRBD1 matches at 7 bases. V shed 0 bases, J shed 4 bases, and the junction held 3 bases outside the gene matches. The CDR3 sequence is 14 residues long. The germline gives CDR1 SEHNR, CDR2 FQNEAQ (reference sequence). The CDR3 is CASSLAGTVYEQYF. The DNA of the CDR3 is TGTGCCAGCAGCTTAGCCGGGACAGTTTACGAGCAGTACTTC.

The chain links TRBV20-1 to TRBJ2-2; no clear D gene. Germline loops: CDR1 DFQATT, CDR2 SNEGSKA (reference sequence). V gave up 3 bases and J gave up 5 bases, with 16 bases separating them. This CDR3 has 15 amino acids. In DNA, the CDR3 is TGCAGTGCTAGGGTCTTGCACCAATCGACCGGGGAGCTGTTTTTT. Protein sequence: CSARVLHQSTGELFF.

The rearrangement links TRBV15 to TRBJ1-5; D is possibly TRBD1 (5 bases). The CDR3 has 14 amino acids. Germline CDR1 LNHNV, CDR2 YYDKDF (reference sequence). The V and J ends lost 0 bases and 9 bases respectively, with 12 bases between them. The CDR3 sequence: CATSRDPGFGPQHF. CDR3 nucleotide sequence: TGTGCCACCAGCAGAGACCCAGGGTTTGGGCCCCAGCATTTT.

The V and J genes are TRBV7-8 and TRBJ2-7; a possible D gene is TRBD2 (6 bases). From germline, CDR1 is SGHVS and CDR2 FQNEAQ. CDR3 length: 15 residues. V was shortened by 5 bases and J by 4 bases, with 18 bases between the two germline ends. For the CDR3, the DNA is TGTGCCAGCAGCGTCACAGCGGGCTCGGGTTACGAGCAGTACTTC. Residues: CASSVTAGSGYEQYF.